This entry concerns a single TCR beta chain. This clone was seen only once. Its antigen target is currently unknown. Per-base qualities were not stored, and no clone one base away is much larger. Whole blood was collected in K2EDTA tubes by collaborating institutions according to the institutions' own protocols. For TCRbeta analysis, collaborators shipped samples as frozen whole blood, isolated PBMCs, or DNA extracted from either of those sample types. TCRbeta CDR3 regions were amplified from genomic DNA by means of the immunoSEQ Assay, a bias-controlled multiplex PCR. The study's own analysis went as follows. The number of nucleated cells in each sample was estimated by amplification of reference gene primers within the assay. To quantify the absolute abundance of each unique TCRbeta CDR3 rearrangement, sequence reads were collapsed and filtered. For each sample, productive Simpson clonality was calculated as the square root of Simpson's diversity index across productive rearrangements. TCRdb mirrors the immuneACCESS table, restricted to in-frame sequences. Some clones are absent from its copies; in checked studies, under half trace to an unresolved V gene, and the reason for the others is unknown. The DNA gave D and trimming, while V, J and clone size come from that table. The sample table lists 120,000 to 150,000 clones, around 90% of them with a count of one. The biggest ten clones account for nearly 0.95% of the sample.

This sample stems from a study of blood T cell repertoires in COVID-19 (TCRdb year 2020). Notes on the research overall: Collaborator samples came from the United States, Italy and Spain and covered acute and convalescent phases of COVID-19. The sample metadata nearly always contained a de-identified subject ID, COVID-19 status, age in years and sex. The samples were drawn from two sources: the first 160 participants of the ongoing ImmuneRACE study, and over 950 subjects contributed by 6 global collaborators. Where available, HLA class I and class II types were obtained from metadata supplied by the sample provider rather than from assay-based typing. The material from the prospective study consisted of cDNA or gDNA derived from T cells, B-cell-depleted T cells, or PBMCs. Deeply sampled blood TCRbeta repertoires from subjects exposed to, actively infected with, or recovered from COVID-19 were included in the dataset. A freely available public database, intended as a resource for researchers studying the immune response to SARS-CoV-2, is where the repertoires were released. Findings and caveats that apply to the study as a whole: Clinical and demographic metadata were provided uncurated, with the amount varying by source and participant.

This sequence was found in a woman between 45 and 60 years old with acute or convalescent COVID-19. Sequences were obtained from peripheral blood.

The nucleotide sequence is TGTGCCAGCAGCGTCACTAGCGGGGCCTACGAGCAGTACTTC. The encoded protein is CASSVTSGAYEQYF. The V and J genes are TRBV9 and TRBJ2-7; a stretch of 10 junction bases matches TRBD2. CDR1 and CDR2 are read off the germline V gene as SGDLS and YYNGEE. V is trimmed back by 2 bases and J by 2 bases, and the junction contains 1 base that no gene match accounts for. Including the terminal cysteine and phenylalanine, the CDR3 comprises 14 residues. Only the CDR3 DNA is retained, 42 bases long and in frame from the first base.